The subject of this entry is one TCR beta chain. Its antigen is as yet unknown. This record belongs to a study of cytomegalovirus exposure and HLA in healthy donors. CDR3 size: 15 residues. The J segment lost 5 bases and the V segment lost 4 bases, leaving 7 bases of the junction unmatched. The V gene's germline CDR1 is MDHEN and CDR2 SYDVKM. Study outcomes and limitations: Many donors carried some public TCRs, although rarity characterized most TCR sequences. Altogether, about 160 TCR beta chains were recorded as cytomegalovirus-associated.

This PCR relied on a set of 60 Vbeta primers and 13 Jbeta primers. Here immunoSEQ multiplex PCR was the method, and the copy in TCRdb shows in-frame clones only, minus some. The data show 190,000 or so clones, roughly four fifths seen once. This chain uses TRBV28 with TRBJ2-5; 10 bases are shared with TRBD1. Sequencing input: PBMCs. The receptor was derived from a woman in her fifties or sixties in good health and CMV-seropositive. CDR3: CASSSTGGLGETQYF. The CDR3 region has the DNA TGTGCCAGCAGTTCGACAGGGGGCCTGGGGGAGACCCAGTACTTC.